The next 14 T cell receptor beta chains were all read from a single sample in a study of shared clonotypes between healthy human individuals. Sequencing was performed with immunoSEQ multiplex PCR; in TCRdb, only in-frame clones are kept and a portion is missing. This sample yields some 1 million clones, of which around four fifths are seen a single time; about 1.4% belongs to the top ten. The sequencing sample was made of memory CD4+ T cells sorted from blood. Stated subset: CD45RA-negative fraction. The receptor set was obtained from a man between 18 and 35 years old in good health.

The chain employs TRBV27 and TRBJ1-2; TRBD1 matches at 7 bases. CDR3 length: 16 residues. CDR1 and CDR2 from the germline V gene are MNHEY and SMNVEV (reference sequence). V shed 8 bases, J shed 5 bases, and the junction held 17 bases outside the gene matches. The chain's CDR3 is CASSRSGTEAIYGYTF. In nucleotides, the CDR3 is TGTGCCAGCTCTCGATCCGGGACAGAGGCAATATATGGCTACACCTTC.

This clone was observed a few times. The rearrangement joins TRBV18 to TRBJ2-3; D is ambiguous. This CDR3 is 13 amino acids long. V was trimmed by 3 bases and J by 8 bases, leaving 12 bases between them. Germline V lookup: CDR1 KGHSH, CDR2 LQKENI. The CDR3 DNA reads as TGTGCCAGCTCACCCGCCGATTTGGCTACGCAGTATTTT. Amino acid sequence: CASSPADLATQYF. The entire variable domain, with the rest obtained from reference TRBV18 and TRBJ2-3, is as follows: NAGVMQNPRHLVRRRGQEARLRCSPMKGHSHVYWYRQLPEEGLKFMVYLQKENIIDESGMPKERFSAEFPKEGPSILRIQQVVRGDSAAYFCASSPADLATQYFGPGTRLTVL.

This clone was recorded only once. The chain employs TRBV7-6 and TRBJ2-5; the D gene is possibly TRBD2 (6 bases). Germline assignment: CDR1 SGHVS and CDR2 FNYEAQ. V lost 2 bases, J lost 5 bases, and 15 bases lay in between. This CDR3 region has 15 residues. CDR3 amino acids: CASSLNRAGIETQYF. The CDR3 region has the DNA TGTGCCAGCAGCTTAAATCGGGCGGGGATCGAGACCCAGTACTTC. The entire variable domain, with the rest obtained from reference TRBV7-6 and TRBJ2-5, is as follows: GAGVSQSPRYKVTKRGQDVALRCDPISGHVSLYWYRQALGQGPEFLTYFNYEAQQDKSGLPNDRFSAERPEGSISTLTIQRTEQRDSAMYRCASSLNRAGIETQYFGPGTRLLVL.

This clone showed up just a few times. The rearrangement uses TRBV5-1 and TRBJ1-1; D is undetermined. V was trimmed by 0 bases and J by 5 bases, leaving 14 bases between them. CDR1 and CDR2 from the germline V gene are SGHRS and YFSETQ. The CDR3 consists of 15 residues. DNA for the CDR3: TGCGCCAGCAGCTTGGAAGGTCCACCTGAAACTGAAGCTTTCTTT. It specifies CASSLEGPPETEAFF.

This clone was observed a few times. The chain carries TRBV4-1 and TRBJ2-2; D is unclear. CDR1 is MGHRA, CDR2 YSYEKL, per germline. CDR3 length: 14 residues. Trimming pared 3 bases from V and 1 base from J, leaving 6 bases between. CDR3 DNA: TGCGCCAGCAGCCAGAGTGAGAACACCGGGGAGCTGTTTTTT. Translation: CASSQSENTGELFF.

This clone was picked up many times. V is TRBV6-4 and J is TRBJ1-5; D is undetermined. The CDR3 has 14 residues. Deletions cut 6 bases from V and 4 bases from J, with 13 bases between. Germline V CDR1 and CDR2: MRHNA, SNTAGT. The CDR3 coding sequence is TGTGCCAGCAGCACCGGACCCAATAATCAGCCCCAGCATTTT. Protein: CASSTGPNNQPQHF.

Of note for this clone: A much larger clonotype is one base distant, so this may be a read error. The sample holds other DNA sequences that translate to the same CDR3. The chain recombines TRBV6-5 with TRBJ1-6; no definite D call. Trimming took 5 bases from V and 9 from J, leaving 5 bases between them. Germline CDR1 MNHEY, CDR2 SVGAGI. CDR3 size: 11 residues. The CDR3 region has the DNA TGTGCCAGCAGTGAAGGTTCACCCCTCCACTTT. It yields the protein CASSEGSPLHF.

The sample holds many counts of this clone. The CDR3 region has the DNA TGTGCCAGCAGGACTACTAGCGGGAGTCCCGGGGAGCTGTTTTTT. Translation gives CASRTTSGSPGELFF. This chain joins TRBV2 and TRBJ2-2; 11 bases line up with TRBD2. V lost 6 bases to trimming and J lost 6 bases; unmatched junction nucleotides: 6. Looked up from germline, CDR1 is SNHLY and CDR2 is FYNNEI. The CDR3 spans 15 residues.

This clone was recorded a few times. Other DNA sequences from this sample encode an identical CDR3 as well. DNA of the CDR3: TGTGCCAGCTCACCAGGCCGGGAGCAGTACTTC. The encoded protein is CASSPGREQYF. This sequence joins TRBV18 and TRBJ2-7; D is undetermined. The V end was cut by 2 bases, the J end by 7 bases, with 6 bases between. The CDR3 loop spans 11 amino acids. Looked up from germline, CDR1 is KGHSH and CDR2 is LQKENI.

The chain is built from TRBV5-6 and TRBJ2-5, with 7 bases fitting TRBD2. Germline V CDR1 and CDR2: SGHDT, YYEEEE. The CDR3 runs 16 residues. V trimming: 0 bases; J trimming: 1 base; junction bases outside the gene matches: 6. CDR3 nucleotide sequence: TGTGCCAGCAGCTTGGTTCTAGCGGAACCCCAAGAGACCCAGTACTTC. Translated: CASSLVLAEPQETQYF.

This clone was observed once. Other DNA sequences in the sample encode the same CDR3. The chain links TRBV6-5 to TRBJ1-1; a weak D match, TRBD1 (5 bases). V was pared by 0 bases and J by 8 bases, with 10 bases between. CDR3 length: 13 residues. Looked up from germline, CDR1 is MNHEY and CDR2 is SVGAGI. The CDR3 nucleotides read TGTGCCAGCAGTTACTCGGGGGGGGTAGAAGCTTTCTTT. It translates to CASSYSGGVEAFF.

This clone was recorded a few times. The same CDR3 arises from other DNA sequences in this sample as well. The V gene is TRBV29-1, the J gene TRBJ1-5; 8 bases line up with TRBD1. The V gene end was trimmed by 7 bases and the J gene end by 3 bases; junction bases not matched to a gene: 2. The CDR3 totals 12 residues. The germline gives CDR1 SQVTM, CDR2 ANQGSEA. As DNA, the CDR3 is TGCAGCGCAGGGGGCTCCAATCAGCCCCAGCATTTT. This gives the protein CSAGGSNQPQHF.

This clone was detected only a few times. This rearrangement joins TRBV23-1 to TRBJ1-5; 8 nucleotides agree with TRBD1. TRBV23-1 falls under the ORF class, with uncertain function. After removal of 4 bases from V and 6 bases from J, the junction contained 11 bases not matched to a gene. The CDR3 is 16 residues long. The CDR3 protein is CASSRIQGAVGQPQHF. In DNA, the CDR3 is TGCGCCAGCAGTCGCATTCAGGGGGCTGTGGGTCAGCCCCAGCATTTT.

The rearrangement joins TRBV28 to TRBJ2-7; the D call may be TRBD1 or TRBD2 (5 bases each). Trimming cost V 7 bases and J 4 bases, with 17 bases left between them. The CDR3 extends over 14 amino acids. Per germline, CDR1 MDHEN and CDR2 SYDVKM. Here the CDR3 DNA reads TGTGCCAGCAACTCCGGGACCTCGGCTTACGAGCAGTACTTC. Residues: CASNSGTSAYEQYF. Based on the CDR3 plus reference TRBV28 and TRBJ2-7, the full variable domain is DVKVTQSSRYLVKRTGEKVFLECVQDMDHENMFWYRQDPGLGLRLIYFSYDVKMKEKGDIPEGYSVSREKKERFSLILESASTNQTSMYLCASNSGTSAYEQYFGPGTRLTVT.